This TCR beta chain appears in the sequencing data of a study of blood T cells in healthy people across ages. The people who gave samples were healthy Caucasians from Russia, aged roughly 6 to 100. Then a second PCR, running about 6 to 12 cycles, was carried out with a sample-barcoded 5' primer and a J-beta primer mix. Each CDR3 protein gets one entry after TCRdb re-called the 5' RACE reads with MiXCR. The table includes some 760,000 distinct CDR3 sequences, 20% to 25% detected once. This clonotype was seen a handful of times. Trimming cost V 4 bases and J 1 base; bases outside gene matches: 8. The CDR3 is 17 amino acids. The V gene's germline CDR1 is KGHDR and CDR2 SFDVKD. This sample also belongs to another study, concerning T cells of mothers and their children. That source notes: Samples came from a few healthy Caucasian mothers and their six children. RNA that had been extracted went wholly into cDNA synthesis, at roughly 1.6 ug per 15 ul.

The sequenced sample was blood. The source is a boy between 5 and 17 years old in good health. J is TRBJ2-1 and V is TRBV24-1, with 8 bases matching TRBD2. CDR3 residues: CATSDPGLAGSYNEQFF. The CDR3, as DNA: TGTGCCACCAGTGACCCTGGACTAGCCGGTTCCTACAATGAGCAGTTCTTC.